Below, 21 T cell receptor beta chains from the same sample are listed, as sequenced in a study of blood T cells in healthy people across ages. Combining a sample-barcoded 5' primer with a J-beta primer mix, a second PCR ran for roughly 6 to 12 cycles. Each CDR3 protein is one row after TCRdb ran MiXCR on the 5' RACE reads. The sample includes over 450,000 distinct CDR3 sequences, 24% of them seen just once. This sample also appeared in a second study, on T cells of mothers and their children.

Material for sequencing was blood. These receptors all stem from a boy younger than 18 in good health.

This clonotype was seen repeatedly, ten times or more. The chain has TRBV20-1 and TRBJ2-5; no firm D call. Trimming removed 0 bases from V and 0 bases from J, with 8 bases in between. The CDR3 consists of 14 residues. Per germline, CDR1 DFQATT and CDR2 SNEGSKA (reference sequence). The CDR3: CSARDPGNQETQYF. The CDR3 nucleotides are TGCAGTGCTAGAGATCCCGGTAACCAAGAGACCCAGTACTTC.

The chain carries TRBV10-3 and TRBJ2-5, with a tentative D call TRBD1 (6 bases). The DNA end lines up better with TRBJ2-7; the J call may be wrong. Germline V lookup: CDR1 ENHRY, CDR2 SYGVKD. This CDR3 has 13 residues. CDR3 region: CAISAGQGYEQYF. In nucleotides, the CDR3 is TGTGCCATCAGTGCGGGGCAGGGGTACGAGCAGTACTTC.

This clonotype turned up a few times. This rearrangement joins TRBV28 to TRBJ1-2; D gene unclear. The CDR3 contains 14 residues. Germline V lookup: CDR1 MDHEN, CDR2 SYDVKM. The V gene lost 5 bases and the J gene lost 3 bases, with 13 bases spanning the gap. CDR3 protein: CASSQRVGDYGYTF. The DNA of the CDR3 is TGTGCCAGCAGTCAAAGGGTAGGCGACTATGGCTACACCTTC.

The CDR3 region is CASSQESRGACEQYF. In nucleotides, the CDR3 is TGCGCCAGCAGCCAAGAGTCGCGTGGGGCCTGCGAGCAGTACTTC. The gene calls are TRBV4-1 and TRBJ2-7; D might be TRBD1 (5 bases). Germline V gene data show CDR1 as MGHRA and CDR2 as YSYEKL. V lost 0 bases and J lost 6, with 15 bases in between. This CDR3 has 15 amino acids.

V is TRBV5-1 and J is TRBJ1-1; D is perhaps TRBD1 (6 bases). The germline V gene has CDR1 SGHRS and CDR2 YFSETQ. V lost 4 bases, J lost 0 bases, and 10 bases lay in between. The CDR3 contains 14 residues. DNA of the CDR3: TGCGCCAGCAGCCGGGGACATCTGAACACTGAAGCTTTCTTT. Its protein is CASSRGHLNTEAFF.

Only a few counts were recorded for this clonotype. The chain carries TRBV4-3 and TRBJ2-3, with D perhaps being TRBD1 or TRBD2 (5 bases each). Looked up from germline, CDR1 is LGHNA and CDR2 is YSLEER. This CDR3 is built from 16 residues. Trimming took off 4 bases at V and 1 base at J, with 15 bases between the two ends. In DNA, the CDR3 is TGCGCCAGCAGCCTTGGGGGAGTAGGGCGCACAGATACGCAGTATTTT. Its protein product is CASSLGGVGRTDTQYF.

V gene TRBV14 combines with J gene TRBJ2-2; TRBD2 matches at 10 bases. CDR3 length equals 15 residues. Looked up from germline, CDR1 is SGHDN and CDR2 is FVKESK. The V segment lost 4 bases and the J segment 4 bases; nucleotides outside the gene matches: 3. The CDR3 region is CASSPLAGSTGELFF. For the CDR3, the DNA is TGTGCCAGCAGCCCACTAGCGGGAAGCACCGGGGAGCTGTTTTTT.

In DNA, the CDR3 is TGCAGTGCTAGAGAATTGGTTCTAGCGGGGGCTGAAGAGACCCAGTACTTC. It is translated as CSARELVLAGAEETQYF. The J gene is TRBJ2-5, the V gene TRBV20-1, with 10 bases that match TRBD2. From germline, CDR1 is DFQATT and CDR2 SNEGSKA (reference sequence). Trimming cost V 0 bases and J 3 bases; bases outside gene matches: 10. The length of the CDR3 is 17 residues.

This clonotype was detected a few times. The chain has TRBV2 and TRBJ1-1; 10 bases line up with TRBD1. The germline gives CDR1 SNHLY, CDR2 FYNNEI. V was clipped by 6 bases and J by 2 bases; unmatched bases: 9. This CDR3 is built from 16 residues. The CDR3 DNA is TGTGCCAGCAGCACTGGGGCGACAGGGGGCAACACTGAAGCTTTCTTT. It encodes CASSTGATGGNTEAFF.

This clonotype was observed a few times. V is TRBV24-1 and J is TRBJ2-5; D possibly corresponds to TRBD1 (6 bases). The tail of the sequence fits TRBJ2-7 better, so the J call may be wrong. The V gene's germline CDR1 is KGHDR and CDR2 SFDVKD. The CDR3 is 13 residues long. This chain's CDR3 is CATAGTSTYEQYF. CDR3 nucleotides: TGTGCCACCGCTGGGACATCAACCTACGAGCAGTACTTC.

On this clonotype itself: At one end, the junction sequence differs from germline, possibly due to a read error. The rearrangement joins TRBV2 to TRBJ2-5; D possibly corresponds to TRBD2 (6 bases). The CDR3 covers 11 residues. CDR1 and CDR2 from the germline V gene are SNHLY and FYNNEI. The CDR3 coding sequence is TGTGCCAGCAGTCCGGGGGAGACCCGGTACTTC. Encoded protein: CASSPGETRYF. The full variable domain, its missing parts supplied by reference TRBV2 and TRBJ2-5, is EPEVTQTPSHQVTQMGQEVILRCVPISNHLYFYWYRQILGQKVEFLVSFYNNEISEKSEIFDDQFSVERPDGSNFTLKIRSTKLEDSAMYFCASSPGETRYFGPGTRLLVL.

This clonotype was detected a few times. V is TRBV7-9 and J is TRBJ1-6, with D tentatively TRBD1 (6 bases). Trimming removed 5 bases at V and 12 bases at J, with 20 bases between. CDR3 length: 15 residues. The V gene's germline CDR1 is SEHNR and CDR2 FQNEAQ (reference sequence). In nucleotides, the CDR3 is TGTGCCAGCAGCCCCCCCACAGGGCAGTTTGAACCCCTCCACTTT. Its protein product is CASSPPTGQFEPLHF. Using reference TRBV7-9 and TRBJ1-6 for the parts outside the CDR3, the full variable domain is DTGVSQNPRHKITKRGQNVTFRCDPISEHNRLYWYRQTLGQGPEFLTYFQNEAQLEKSRLLSDRFSAERPKGSFSTLEIQRTEQGDSAMYLCASSPPTGQFEPLHFGNGTRLTVT.

This clonotype was counted many times. The V call is TRBV6-2 or TRBV6-3, the J call TRBJ2-1, with D uncertain. V was pared by 4 bases and J by 9 bases, with 4 bases between. The CDR3 contains 10 residues. Looked up from germline, CDR1 is MNHEY and CDR2 is SVGEGT. The CDR3 nucleotides read TGTGCCAGCAGTTCTAGTGAGCAGTTCTTC. Protein sequence: CASSSSEQFF.

About this clonotype itself: The junction shows a germline mismatch at one end, possibly a read error. V usage is TRBV7-9 and J usage is TRBJ2-1, with TRBD2 matching 11 bases. The V gene's germline CDR1 is SEHNR and CDR2 FQNEAQ (reference sequence). The CDR3 covers 17 residues. The CDR3 region has the DNA TGTGCCGGCAGCTCGAAGGTACCGGGACTAGCGGTCGCAGAGCAGTTCTTC. This gives the protein CAGSSKVPGLAVAEQFF.

The chain carries TRBV7-6 and TRBJ1-3; TRBD1 agrees at 9 bases. Germline lookup yields CDR1 SGHVS and CDR2 FNYEAQ. The CDR3 sequence is 16 residues long. The V segment lost 3 bases and the J segment 2 bases; nucleotides outside the gene matches: 5. CDR3 protein: CASSLGQGPAGNTIYF. The DNA of the CDR3 is TGTGCCAGCAGCTTGGGACAGGGACCTGCTGGAAACACCATATATTTT.

This chain links TRBV7-2 with TRBJ1-5, with D possibly being TRBD1 (5 bases). Germline assignment: CDR1 SGHTA and CDR2 FQGNSA. The CDR3 runs 14 residues. The V end lost 2 bases, the J end lost 3 bases, and 8 bases lay between the germline ends. This CDR3 is CASSLPGYNQPQHF. The CDR3 DNA follows: TGTGCCAGCAGCTTACCAGGGTACAATCAGCCCCAGCATTTT.

This chain joins TRBV12-3 or TRBV12-4 and TRBJ2-1; 12 positions match TRBD2. J was trimmed by 0 bases and V by 6 bases; bases with no gene match: 3. CDR3 size: 16 residues. CDR3 in DNA: TGTGCCAGCAGGCTGACTAGCGGGAGCTCCTACAATGAGCAGTTCTTC. This codes for CASRLTSGSSYNEQFF.

In DNA form, the CDR3 reads TGTGCCAGCAGTTTAGCCCACTTCTACGAGCAGTACTTC. As protein: CASSLAHFYEQYF. The V and J genes are TRBV27 and TRBJ2-5, with D unresolved. The DNA end is a closer match to TRBJ2-7, so the J assignment may be wrong. Germline loops: CDR1 MNHEY, CDR2 SMNVEV (reference sequence). This CDR3 comprises 13 residues.

This clonotype was seen many times. The J gene is TRBJ2-5, the V gene TRBV9; TRBD2 might be the D (5 bases). Gene TRBJ2-1 matches the end of the DNA better, so the J call may be wrong. Germline values: CDR1 SGDLS, CDR2 YYNGEE. The CDR3 length is 13 residues. The CDR3 DNA reads as TGTGCCAGCAGCGCCAATCCCGGAGGTGAGCAGTTCTTC. Translating it yields CASSANPGGEQFF.

The gene calls are TRBV20-1 and TRBJ2-5, with TRBD1 identical over 7 bases. The end of the DNA fits TRBJ2-7 better, so the J call may be wrong. The CDR3 length is 14 residues. The germline CDR1 and CDR2 sequences are DFQATT and SNEGSKA (reference sequence). The CDR3 DNA sequence: TGCAGTGCTAGAATACAGGGGCAAGCCTACGAGCAGTACTTC. This codes for CSARIQGQAYEQYF.

This clonotype showed up many times. V is TRBV12-3 or TRBV12-4 and J is TRBJ2-7; possible D gene TRBD2, 7 bases. Trimming took 4 bases from V and 4 from J, leaving 20 bases between them. The CDR3 extends over 16 amino acids. The CDR3 loop reads CASSSAGASWFYEQYF. The CDR3 nucleotides are TGTGCCAGCAGTTCCGCGGGGGCTAGCTGGTTTTACGAGCAGTACTTC.